This TCR beta chain appears in the sequencing data of a study of blood T cell repertoires in COVID-19. Study-wide context: Whether acute or convalescent, the COVID-19 samples came from the United States, Italy and Spain. T cells, B-cell-depleted T cells, or PBMCs supplied cDNA or gDNA.

Under the authors' procedure: How many nucleated cells were present was estimated from reference gene primer amplification. Some clones are missing from TCRdb's copy, which holds only in-frame ones; the method was immunoSEQ multiplex PCR. V, J and clone size were drawn from that table, and D and trimming were deduced from the DNA. The data hold 80,000 or so clones, with about 80% observed a single time. V was cut by 6 bases and J by 1 base, with 15 bases left in between. The CDR3 is made up of 15 amino acids. Germline V CDR1 and CDR2: MDHEN, SYDVKM. This receptor was identified in a man older than 75 with acute or convalescent COVID-19. The specimen was peripheral blood. The V gene is TRBV28, the J gene TRBJ1-1, with D perhaps TRBD1 (5 bases). The CDR3 is CASSPGSQGNTEAFF. The CDR3, as DNA: TGTGCCAGCAGCCCCGGATCTCAGGGGAACACTGAAGCTTTCTTT.